This TCR beta chain came from a study of metastatic and nonmetastatic thyroid tumors. Study overall: Peripheral blood and tumor or nodule samples from malignant and benign thyroid patients were compared. General study results and limits: Within blood and tumor, benign nodules reportedly had significantly lower TCR beta diversity than malignant thyroid tumors did.

The J segment lost 7 bases and the V segment lost 1 base, leaving 8 bases of the junction unmatched. CDR3 length: 15 residues. Prior to thyroid surgery, none of the patients had received any treatment. Authors' data handling: The study built a papillary thyroid cancer distant-metastasis classifier from CDR3 differences across clinicopathological groups. TCRdb called clones again from the PCR reads with MiXCR. The V and J calls reflect TCRdb's pipeline rather than the authors' work. The sample yields about 21,000 clones, around 17% seen once. In regard to this clone: Its antigen is currently unknown.

Sequenced material: blood. This receptor was taken from a male donor with papillary thyroid cancer or a benign thyroid nodule (not recorded which). Some clones in this sample may be carry-over from other donors' samples. The rearrangement uses TRBV12-3 or TRBV12-4 and TRBJ2-7; the match to TRBD2 covers 9 bases. Written as DNA, the CDR3 is TGTGCCAGCAGTTTAGTAGCGGGGGCCCTAGGAGAGCAGTACTTC. Its translation is CASSLVAGALGEQYF.